Each of the 6 T cell receptor beta chains below was sequenced from the same sample in a study of a mutant IDH1 vaccine in newly diagnosed glioma. Only in-frame clones appear in the TCRdb table, and some are missing; sequencing was by immunoSEQ multiplex PCR. The repertoire holds tens of thousands of clones, with approximately 82% as singletons. Their antigens are not known. Regarding time point: week 47, end of study. Doses of 300 ug of mutant IDH1 20-mer peptide were given with topical imiquimod. The sequencing here drew on PBMCs, taken from a glioma patient whose treatment included an IDH1 peptide vaccine. All receptors derive from a man aged 18 to 35 with glioma. Some clones in this sample may be carry-over from other donors' samples.

This clone was counted once. The genes are TRBV7-9 and TRBJ1-2, with 8 positions matching TRBD1. The CDR3 covers 19 residues. Germline lookup yields CDR1 SEHNR and CDR2 FQNEAQ (reference sequence). The trim removed 5 bases at V and 3 bases at J, leaving 20 bases unmatched. The CDR3 protein is CASSLLTGTGETSYYGYTF. The CDR3 coding sequence is TGTGCCAGCAGCCTCCTAACCGGGACAGGAGAAACCTCATACTATGGCTACACCTTC.

The chain has TRBV25-1 and TRBJ1-2, with TRBD1 matching over 7 bases. CDR1 and CDR2 from the germline V gene are MGHDK and SYGVNS. V dropped 3 bases and J dropped 4; count of bases not matched to a gene: 5. The CDR3 is 14 residues long. Here the CDR3 DNA reads TGTGCCAGCAGTGAGGGTCAGGGGGTCTATGGCTACACCTTC. This translates into CASSEGQGVYGYTF.

This chain links TRBV4-2 with TRBJ1-6, with TRBD1 identical over 7 bases. J was trimmed by 8 bases and V by 0 bases; bases with no gene match: 4. This CDR3 comprises 15 residues. CDR1 is LGHNA and CDR2 is YNFKEQ in the germline V gene. In DNA form, the CDR3 reads TGTGCCAGCAGCCAAGAACCAGGGGGGTATTCACCCCTCCACTTT. This translates into CASSQEPGGYSPLHF.

This chain links TRBV29-1 with TRBJ2-2; possible D gene TRBD2, 5 bases. V shed 1 base and J shed 6 bases, with 12 bases lying between them. Germline CDR1 reads SQVTM; CDR2 reads ANQGSEA. CDR3 length: 14 residues. The CDR3 DNA reads as TGCAGCGTTGAAGTTCTTGAGGGTTCCGGGGAGCTGTTTTTT. It specifies CSVEVLEGSGELFF.

The genes are TRBV28 and TRBJ1-4, with 9 bases aligning to TRBD1. Germline V gives CDR1 MDHEN, CDR2 SYDVKM. With V trimmed by 3 bases and J by 12 bases, 8 bases remained unmatched. CDR3 length: 14 amino acids. CDR3 nucleotides: TGTGCCAGCAGTTTTGGGGGACAGGGAGGCCAACTGTTTTTT. Translation: CASSFGGQGGQLFF.

This chain uses TRBV7-9 with TRBJ2-1; D call uncertain. Trimming took 0 bases from V and 6 from J, leaving 6 bases between them. CDR1 and CDR2 (germline): SEHNR, FQNEAQ (reference sequence). The length of the CDR3 is 13 residues. As DNA, the CDR3 is TGTGCCAGCAGCTTAGCAGCAGCCAATGAGCAGTTCTTC. Protein: CASSLAAANEQFF.